The 30 T cell receptor beta chains in this list originate from one sample, sequenced in a study of beta chain features in type 1 diabetes. No cognate antigen is known for these TCRs. The authors reverse transcribed all of the isolated RNA, so sequencing captured expressed TCRB transcripts. Assay: immunoSEQ multiplex PCR; the TCRdb copy retains only in-frame clones and omits some. The repertoire holds 250,000 or so clones, with just over 20% as singletons. Study observations and caveats: Among all four CD4+ subsets, Type 1 diabetes patients had TCRB CDR3s that were moderately but significantly shorter.

Sequencing was carried out using naive CD4+ T cells from blood. The origin of the receptors is a woman between 35 and 50 years old with type 1 diabetes.

The V and J genes are TRBV4-1 and TRBJ2-5; D unresolved. Between the trimmed V and J ends, which lost 2 bases and 4 bases, there was a span of 11 bases. CDR3 length equals 14 residues. From germline, CDR1 is MGHRA and CDR2 YSYEKL. CDR3 DNA: TGCGCCAGCAGCCAATTGGGTAGCATAGAGACCCAGTACTTC. As protein: CASSQLGSIETQYF.

This clone was picked up a small number of times. The chain combines TRBV7-9 with TRBJ2-1, with TRBD1 as a possible D gene (6 bases). CDR3 length: 13 residues. The germline V and J ends were trimmed by 6 bases and 9 bases, with 15 bases remaining between them. Germline assignment: CDR1 SEHNR and CDR2 FQNEAQ (reference sequence). In nucleotides, the CDR3 is TGTGCCAGCAGGCTCCTTGGGGGCGGTGAGCAGTTCTTC. Residues: CASRLLGGGEQFF.

A few counts support this clone. V gene TRBV29-1 combines with J gene TRBJ2-4; 13 bases are a match to TRBD2. Trimming removed 6 bases from V and 6 bases from J; junction bases left unmatched: 2. Germline V gives CDR1 SQVTM, CDR2 ANQGSEA. The CDR3 spans 13 residues. CDR3 amino acids: CSVRLAGGNIQYF. The DNA of the CDR3 is TGCAGCGTCAGACTAGCGGGAGGAAACATTCAGTACTTC.

This clone was seen only a few times. This chain links TRBV5-1 with TRBJ2-3; 9 bases match TRBD1. The V segment lost 4 bases and the J segment 3 bases; nucleotides outside the gene matches: 9. Germline assignment: CDR1 SGHRS and CDR2 YFSETQ. The CDR3 runs 16 residues. CDR3 coding DNA: TGCGCCAGCAGCCTTACAGGGGGCATTCCGACAGATACGCAGTATTTT. Its protein is CASSLTGGIPTDTQYF.

This chain connects TRBV30 to TRBJ2-5, with TRBD2 as a possible D gene (6 bases). This CDR3 spans 13 amino acids. Trimming pared 1 base from V and 5 bases from J, leaving 11 bases between. Germline V lookup: CDR1 GTSNPN, CDR2 SVGIG (reference sequence). The CDR3, as DNA: TGTGCCTGGAGTGGCGGACTATCGGAGACCCAGTACTTC. Translation gives CAWSGGLSETQYF.

Comment on this clone: The same CDR3 also results from other DNA sequences found in this sample. The chain uses TRBV5-1 and TRBJ2-5; D might be TRBD2 (5 bases). Germline V CDR1 and CDR2: SGHRS, YFSETQ. The CDR3 extends over 13 amino acids. V was shortened by 2 bases and J by 3 bases, with 8 bases between the two germline ends. CDR3 loop: CASSFEGEETQYF. Here the CDR3 DNA reads TGCGCCAGCAGCTTCGAGGGTGAAGAGACCCAGTACTTC.

This clone was seen only a few times. The chain couples TRBV18 to TRBJ2-1, with a tentative D call TRBD2 (5 bases). V was cut by 5 bases and J by 8 bases, with 22 bases left in between. The CDR3 runs to 16 residues. Germline CDR1 reads KGHSH; CDR2 reads LQKENI. Here the CDR3 reads CASSNTRTSGGDEQFF. CDR3 nucleotides: TGTGCCAGCTCAAATACTAGGACCTCGGGCGGCGATGAGCAGTTCTTC.

The chain links TRBV7-3 to TRBJ2-1; 7 bases map to TRBD1. This CDR3 contains 15 residues. Germline V gene sequence: CDR1 SGHTA, CDR2 FQGTGA. Germline trimming cut 5 bases from V and 0 bases from J; bases unmatched to any gene: 4. CDR3 in amino acids: CASSQWDSSYNEQFF. CDR3 nucleotides: TGTGCCAGCAGCCAGTGGGACAGCTCCTACAATGAGCAGTTCTTC.

V gene TRBV5-4 combines with J gene TRBJ2-5; TRBD2 matches at 8 bases. The length of the CDR3 is 14 residues. The germline CDR1 and CDR2 sequences are SGHNT and YYREEE (reference sequence). V lost 5 bases and J lost 4; bases outside the gene matches: 7. CDR3 nucleotide sequence: TGTGCCAGCAGGGCGGGAGGATTAGGAGAGACCCAGTACTTC. It specifies CASRAGGLGETQYF.

This clone was picked up a small number of times. The J gene is TRBJ2-1, the V gene TRBV28; D perhaps matches TRBD1 (6 bases). Trimming removed 5 bases at V and 7 bases at J, with 18 bases between. Germline V gives CDR1 MDHEN, CDR2 SYDVKM. This CDR3 has 15 residues. The DNA for the CDR3 is TGTGCCAGCAGTCCGGGGACACCCCTTGAGAATGAGCAGTTCTTC. It yields the protein CASSPGTPLENEQFF. The full variable domain, rest sourced from reference TRBV28 and TRBJ2-1, is DVKVTQSSRYLVKRTGEKVFLECVQDMDHENMFWYRQDPGLGLRLIYFSYDVKMKEKGDIPEGYSVSREKKERFSLILESASTNQTSMYLCASSPGTPLENEQFFGPGTRLTVL.

This clone has only a few counts. This CDR3 is also generated by other DNA sequences in the sample. The chain couples TRBV29-1 to TRBJ2-7; D perhaps matches TRBD1 (6 bases). The germline V gene encodes CDR1 SQVTM and CDR2 ANQGSEA. The ends were cut back, 3 bases at V and 6 bases at J, with 6 bases in the middle. The CDR3 runs 10 residues. The CDR3 protein is CSVETGEQYF. The CDR3 region has the DNA TGCAGCGTTGAGACAGGCGAGCAGTACTTC.

The chain couples TRBV28 to TRBJ1-1; D not certain. Between the trimmed V and J ends, which lost 5 bases and 5 bases, there was a span of 18 bases. Germline V lookup: CDR1 MDHEN, CDR2 SYDVKM. The CDR3 length is 15 residues. The CDR3 loop reads CASSPGGSQPTEAFF. Here the CDR3 DNA reads TGTGCCAGCAGTCCCGGCGGGAGTCAGCCTACTGAAGCTTTCTTT. The entire variable domain, with the rest obtained from reference TRBV28 and TRBJ1-1, is as follows: DVKVTQSSRYLVKRTGEKVFLECVQDMDHENMFWYRQDPGLGLRLIYFSYDVKMKEKGDIPEGYSVSREKKERFSLILESASTNQTSMYLCASSPGGSQPTEAFFGQGTRLTVV.

The CDR3 here is CASRRGLAGVGMYF. CDR3 nucleotides: TGTGCCAGCAGGAGGGGACTAGCGGGAGTAGGGATGTACTTC. V usage is TRBV4-2 and J usage is TRBJ2-4; 14 bases agree with TRBD2. The CDR3 is 14 residues long. The germline V gene has CDR1 LGHNA and CDR2 YNFKEQ. The J segment lost 15 bases and the V segment lost 6 bases, leaving 10 bases of the junction unmatched.

This clone was detected a few times. The chain joins TRBV15 to TRBJ1-1; 7 bases line up with TRBD1. CDR3 size: 14 residues. J lost 0 bases, V lost 5 bases, and 3 bases had no gene match. Germline values: CDR1 LNHNV, CDR2 YYDKDF (reference sequence). The CDR3 loop reads CATSPGQLNTEAFF. For the CDR3, the DNA is TGTGCCACCAGCCCGGGACAGTTGAACACTGAAGCTTTCTTT.

This clone was counted a few times. The genes are TRBV29-1 and TRBJ2-3, with 8 bases fitting TRBD2. With 4 bases clipped from V and 6 bases from J, the junction kept 12 bases outside the gene matches. The CDR3 covers 15 residues. Germline V lookup: CDR1 SQVTM, CDR2 ANQGSEA. The CDR3 region has the DNA TGCAGCGTTGGTAGCGGGGATACCCCTTTCGATACGCAGTATTTT. Its translation is CSVGSGDTPFDTQYF.

This clone was recorded a few times. The V gene is TRBV5-4, the J gene TRBJ2-3; TRBD2 matches 7 bases. Germline loops: CDR1 SGHNT, CDR2 YYREEE (reference sequence). J lost 1 base, V lost 0 bases, and 11 bases had no gene match. The CDR3 is 18 amino acids. Here the CDR3 reads CASSLGGGGSGRTDTQYF. In DNA, the CDR3 is TGTGCCAGCAGCTTGGGGGGCGGGGGTAGCGGGCGCACAGATACGCAGTATTTT.

The rearrangement uses TRBV4-1 and TRBJ1-5, with D unclear. Looked up from germline, CDR1 is MGHRA and CDR2 is YSYEKL. The V end was cut by 5 bases, the J end by 8 bases, with 16 bases between. The CDR3 loop spans 14 amino acids. CDR3 sequence: CASSFTPEREPQHF. CDR3 sequence (DNA): TGCGCCAGCAGCTTTACCCCCGAACGGGAGCCCCAGCATTTT.

V usage is TRBV30 and J usage is TRBJ2-7, with TRBD2 matching 9 bases. V lost 3 bases and J lost 2; bases outside the gene matches: 5. Germline CDR1 GTSNPN, CDR2 SVGIG (reference sequence). CDR3 length: 14 residues. The CDR3: CAWRNSGSTYEQYF. The CDR3 nucleotides are TGTGCCTGGAGAAATAGCGGGAGCACCTACGAGCAGTACTTC. Together with reference TRBV30 and TRBJ2-7, the CDR3 gives the full variable domain: SQTIHQWPATLVQPVGSPLSLECTVEGTSNPNLYWYRQAAGRGLQLLFYSVGIGQISSEVPQNLSASRPQDRQFILSSKKLLLSDSGFYLCAWRNSGSTYEQYFGPGTRLTVT.

This clone has a handful of counts. This rearrangement joins TRBV29-1 to TRBJ2-7; TRBD2 aligns across 7 bases. Germline V CDR1 and CDR2: SQVTM, ANQGSEA. The CDR3 has 11 amino acids. The CDR3 DNA reads TGCGGGGCTAGCGGAACCTACGAGCAGTACTTC. This gives the protein CGASGTYEQYF.

V is TRBV5-4 and J is TRBJ2-1, with a possible D match to TRBD2 (7 bases). CDR3 length equals 13 residues. The V and J ends lost 6 bases and 4 bases respectively, with 11 bases between them. CDR1 and CDR2 from the germline V gene are SGHNT and YYREEE (reference sequence). The CDR3 bases are TGTGCCAGCACGGGGGGCCCATACAATGAGCAGTTCTTC. Protein: CASTGGPYNEQFF.

This clone was found a few times. This rearrangement joins TRBV9 to TRBJ2-2; the D gene is possibly TRBD2 (7 bases). The CDR3 contains 14 residues. Deletions cut 5 bases from V and 5 bases from J, with 13 bases between. Per the germline V gene, CDR1 is SGDLS and CDR2 is YYNGEE. The DNA for the CDR3 is TGTGCCAGCAGGGCAGGGGAGGGGACCGGGGAGCTGTTTTTT. Protein sequence: CASRAGEGTGELFF.

The CDR3: CASSLALGATDTQYF. DNA for the CDR3: TGTGCCAGCAGCTTAGCGCTGGGGGCCACAGATACGCAGTATTTT. V is TRBV7-9 and J is TRBJ2-3; perhaps TRBD1 as D (6 bases). CDR1 and CDR2 (germline): SEHNR, FQNEAQ (reference sequence). Trimming pared 0 bases from V and 2 bases from J, leaving 9 bases between. This CDR3 is 15 amino acids long.

The chain joins TRBV18 to TRBJ2-1; 9 bases are shared with TRBD1. Germline CDR1 KGHSH, CDR2 LQKENI. V gave up 2 bases and J gave up 6 bases; unmatched junction bases: 8. This CDR3 comprises 16 residues. The CDR3 sequence: CASSPGSGTGSNEQFF. The CDR3 region has the DNA TGTGCCAGCTCACCAGGTTCCGGGACAGGGAGCAATGAGCAGTTCTTC.

The chain recombines TRBV30 with TRBJ2-5; TRBD2 agrees at 8 bases. With V trimmed by 0 bases and J by 4 bases, 4 bases remained unmatched. This CDR3 contains 14 residues. Germline V gives CDR1 GTSNPN, CDR2 SVGIG (reference sequence). This CDR3 reads CAWSVLAGTETQYF. The CDR3 DNA sequence: TGTGCCTGGAGTGTATTAGCGGGAACAGAGACCCAGTACTTC.

This clone was seen a few times. The V gene is TRBV29-1, the J gene TRBJ1-2; no clear D gene. The CDR3 consists of 15 residues. Germline V gives CDR1 SQVTM, CDR2 ANQGSEA. Trimming removed 6 bases from V and 10 bases from J, with 27 bases in between. The CDR3 here is CSVPATGRERSPYTF. The CDR3 DNA reads as TGCAGCGTCCCGGCTACCGGGAGGGAACGAAGCCCCTACACCTTC.

The chain is built from TRBV2 and TRBJ2-7; D uncertain. Germline-derived CDR1 and CDR2 are SNHLY and FYNNEI. The CDR3 totals 15 residues. V gave up 6 bases and J gave up 3 bases, with 18 bases separating them. CDR3 amino acids: CASSLQFSASYEQYF. The CDR3 DNA is TGTGCCAGCAGCCTTCAGTTCTCGGCTAGCTACGAGCAGTACTTC.

The chain recombines TRBV10-3 with TRBJ2-2, with a tentative D call TRBD2 (5 bases). Trimming shortened V by 3 bases and J by 7 bases, and 15 bases separated the two germline ends. Looked up from germline, CDR1 is ENHRY and CDR2 is SYGVKD. The CDR3 length is 15 residues. CDR3 nucleotides: TGTGCCATCAGTGACCCGGCCGAGCGGAACGGGGAGCTGTTTTTT. Amino acid sequence: CAISDPAERNGELFF.

This chain uses TRBV29-1 with TRBJ1-2; no definite D call. CDR1 is SQVTM and CDR2 is ANQGSEA in the germline V gene. This CDR3 is built from 13 residues. V was pared by 0 bases and J by 4 bases, with 9 bases between. CDR3: CSVEEVRGYGYTF. The CDR3 nucleotides read TGCAGCGTTGAAGAGGTCCGCGGCTATGGCTACACCTTC.

This clone has more than one count but fewer than ten. The genes are TRBV7-2 and TRBJ1-1, with a possible D match to TRBD1 (5 bases). Germline values: CDR1 SGHTA, CDR2 FQGNSA. V was clipped by 5 bases and J by 0 bases, with 13 bases between them. This CDR3 comprises 15 residues. As DNA, the CDR3 is TGTGCCAGCAGCCCAGGGATATTTATGAACACTGAAGCTTTCTTT. Its protein product is CASSPGIFMNTEAFF.

This clone was seen only a few times. The same CDR3 also results from other DNA sequences found in this sample. This rearrangement joins TRBV28 to TRBJ2-7; D may be TRBD1 (5 bases). V was clipped by 5 bases and J by 5 bases, with 13 bases between them. The CDR3 is 13 residues long. Germline V lookup: CDR1 MDHEN, CDR2 SYDVKM. The CDR3 nucleotides read TGTGCCAGCAGTCTCCCAGGGTTGGACGAGCAGTACTTC. Protein: CASSLPGLDEQYF.